This TCR beta chain was sequenced for a study of blood T cell repertoires in COVID-19 (dated by TCRdb to about 2020). Describing the broader study: Collaborator samples came from the United States, Italy and Spain and covered acute and convalescent phases of COVID-19. The material from the prospective study consisted of cDNA or gDNA derived from T cells, B-cell-depleted T cells, or PBMCs. The dataset comprised deeply sampled blood TCRbeta repertoires from subjects exposed to, actively infected with, or recovered from COVID-19. The repertoires were made available in a free public database intended to serve as a resource for research on the immune response to SARS-CoV-2. Samples came from the ongoing ImmuneRACE study (first 160 participants) plus 1,254 subjects from 6 global collaborators. The sample metadata nearly always contained a de-identified subject ID, COVID-19 status, age in years and sex. Where available, HLA class I and class II types were obtained from metadata supplied by the sample provider rather than from assay-based typing.

Overall results and qualifications from the work: The quantity of clinical and demographic metadata differed by source and by participant and was supplied without curation.

TCRbeta CDR3 regions were amplified from genomic DNA using the immunoSEQ Assay, a bias-controlled multiplex PCR. The authors' pipeline ran thus. Within the assay, amplification of reference gene primers was used to estimate how many nucleated cells each sample contained. To quantify the absolute abundance of each unique TCRbeta CDR3 rearrangement, sequence reads were collapsed and filtered. For each sample, productive Simpson clonality was calculated by taking the square root of Simpson's diversity index across productive rearrangements. Here the immuneACCESS table is served through TCRdb, limited to in-frame sequences with V and J called. Missing clones are a known gap in these copies; in checked studies unresolved V genes cover under half, and the rest lacks a known reason. That table supplies the V and J calls and clone size; D and trimming were determined from the DNA. This sample is represented by some 150,000 clones; 80% to 90% of them were singletons. Roughly 8.9% of the sample comes from the top ten.

With respect to this clone: What this receptor recognizes is not known. Base qualities are missing; no much larger clone stands one base away.

Collaborating institutions collected whole blood in K2EDTA tubes following their own protocols. For TCRbeta analysis, collaborators shipped samples as frozen whole blood, isolated PBMCs, or DNA extracted from either of those sample types. This clonotype originated in a woman aged 45 to 65 with acute or convalescent COVID-19. The sequenced material came from peripheral blood.

The sequenced DNA is TGCGCCAGCAGCCAAGTATTCCGGCAGGGTTCACCCCTCCACTTT. This sequence encodes CASSQVFRQGSPLHF. The chain employs TRBV4-3 and TRBJ1-6; the D region possibly corresponds to TRBD1 (5 bases align). The CDR3 starts with the cysteine, ends with the phenylalanine, and has 15 residues. The only DNA kept is the CDR3, 45 bases in frame from the first base. Sequences LGHNA (CDR1) and YSLEER (CDR2) are obtained from the germline V gene. V is cut by 1 base and J by 9 bases, and the space between the germline ends is 13 bases.